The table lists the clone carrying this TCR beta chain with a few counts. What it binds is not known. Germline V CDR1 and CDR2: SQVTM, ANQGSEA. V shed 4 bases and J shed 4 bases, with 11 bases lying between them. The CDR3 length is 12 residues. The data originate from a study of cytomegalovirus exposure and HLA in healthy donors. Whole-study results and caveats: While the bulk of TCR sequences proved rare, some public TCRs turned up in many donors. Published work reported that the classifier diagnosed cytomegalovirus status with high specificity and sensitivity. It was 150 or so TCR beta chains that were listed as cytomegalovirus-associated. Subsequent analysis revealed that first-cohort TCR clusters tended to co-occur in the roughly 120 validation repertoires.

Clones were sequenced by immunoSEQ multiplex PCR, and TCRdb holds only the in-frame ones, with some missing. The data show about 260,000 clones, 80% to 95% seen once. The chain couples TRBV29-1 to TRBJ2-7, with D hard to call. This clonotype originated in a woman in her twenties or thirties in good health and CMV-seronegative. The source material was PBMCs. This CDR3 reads CSVANYGYEQYF. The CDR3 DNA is TGCAGCGTTGCAAACTATGGTTACGAGCAGTACTTC.